These 13 T cell receptor beta chains share one sample of origin, sequenced in a study of control samples from healthy donors and cancer patients. TCRdb's copy holds only in-frame clones and misses some; the assay was immunoSEQ multiplex PCR. The data contain about 69,000 clones, approximately 84% of them singletons. Sequenced: PBMCs. These receptors all come from a woman aged 45 to 65 with lung cancer.

The V and J genes are TRBV18 and TRBJ2-2; D is uncertain. CDR1 and CDR2 from the germline V gene are KGHSH and LQKENI. The CDR3 sequence is 13 residues long. V was cut by 2 bases and J by 6 bases, with 7 bases left in between. CDR3 loop: CASSPISPGELFF. The CDR3 DNA reads as TGTGCCAGCTCACCAATTTCGCCCGGGGAGCTGTTTTTT. Full variable domain (missing parts from reference TRBV18 and TRBJ2-2): NAGVMQNPRHLVRRRGQEARLRCSPMKGHSHVYWYRQLPEEGLKFMVYLQKENIIDESGMPKERFSAEFPKEGPSILRIQQVVRGDSAAYFCASSPISPGELFFGEGSRLTVL.

The rearrangement uses TRBV11-3 and TRBJ2-3; tentatively, D is TRBD2 (5 bases). V was pared by 1 base and J by 1 base, with 9 bases between. The germline CDR1 and CDR2 sequences are SGHNT and YENEEA. This CDR3 comprises 15 residues. This CDR3 reads CASSLVFGGTDTQYF. In nucleotides, the CDR3 is TGTGCCAGCAGCTTAGTATTCGGGGGCACAGATACGCAGTATTTT.

The chain employs TRBV27 and TRBJ1-2; 8 bases align to TRBD1. Germline values: CDR1 MNHEY, CDR2 SMNVEV (reference sequence). Germline trimming cut 6 bases from V and 8 bases from J; bases unmatched to any gene: 14. This CDR3 is 15 amino acids long. For the CDR3, the DNA is TGTGCCAGCAGCCCACGAGGCCAGGGGGCGCGGGGCTACACCTTC. Encoded protein: CASSPRGQGARGYTF.

This clone was counted only a few times. The J gene is TRBJ1-5, the V gene TRBV28; no reliable D call. The CDR3 loop spans 18 amino acids. In germline, CDR1 is MDHEN, CDR2 SYDVKM. V was pared by 7 bases and J by 1 base, with 23 bases between. The chain's CDR3 is CASTLDTSSPGSNQPQHF. For the CDR3, the DNA is TGTGCCAGCACCCTTGACACCTCCAGCCCCGGGAGCAATCAGCCCCAGCATTTT.

The rearrangement links TRBV2 to TRBJ2-3; D call uncertain. V was clipped by 4 bases and J by 3 bases, with 5 bases between them. The CDR3 is 12 residues long. Germline assignment: CDR1 SNHLY and CDR2 FYNNEI. CDR3 coding DNA: TGTGCCAGCAGTGGATCGACAGATACGCAGTATTTT. Its protein product is CASSGSTDTQYF.

J is TRBJ1-5 and V is TRBV30, with D maybe TRBD1 (5 bases). V lost 0 bases and J 2 bases, leaving 11 bases between the germline ends. CDR3 length: 15 amino acids. CDR1 and CDR2 (germline): GTSNPN, SVGIG (reference sequence). This chain's CDR3 is CAWSVGGMGNQPQHF. The CDR3 DNA is TGTGCCTGGAGTGTTGGGGGGATGGGCAATCAGCCCCAGCATTTT.

This chain connects TRBV21-1 to TRBJ2-1; the D call TRBD2 from the table was never checked on the DNA. TRBV21-1 represents a pseudogene. CDR3 length equals 16 residues. The CDR3 bases are TGTGCCAGCAGCGAAAAGTTTCGGGGGGGATACAATGAGCAGTTCTTC. Translating it yields CASSEKFRGGYNEQFF.

The chain links TRBV6-1 to TRBJ2-7; D not certain. This CDR3 has 17 residues. In germline, CDR1 is MNHNS, CDR2 SASEGT. V shed 0 bases and J shed 2 bases, with 17 bases lying between them. The CDR3 loop is CASSEALVQRPAYEQYF. The CDR3 DNA sequence: TGTGCCAGCAGTGAAGCGCTTGTACAGAGACCGGCCTACGAGCAGTACTTC.

This sequence joins TRBV12-3 or TRBV12-4 and TRBJ1-2, with D possibly matching TRBD1 (6 bases). Between the trimmed V and J ends, which lost 4 bases and 6 bases, there was a span of 12 bases. The CDR3 is 13 residues long. Written as DNA, the CDR3 is TGTGCCAGCAGTTCTCAGGGGAACGATGGCTACACCTTC. Protein: CASSSQGNDGYTF.

The rearrangement uses TRBV10-3 and TRBJ1-1, with a weak D call TRBD1 (5 bases). V was shortened by 3 bases and J by 7 bases, with 21 bases between the two germline ends. CDR1 is ENHRY, CDR2 SYGVKD, per germline. This CDR3 is 16 amino acids long. CDR3 nucleotides: TGTGCCATCAGTGACCCCCACGGCGGCAGGGAAGGTGAAGCTTTCTTT. This translates into CAISDPHGGREGEAFF.

The J gene is TRBJ2-5, the V gene TRBV19; 7 bases align to TRBD2. Trimming took 8 bases from V and 5 from J; bases not matched to a gene: 14. The CDR3 consists of 15 residues. The germline V gene has CDR1 LNHDA and CDR2 SQIVND (reference sequence). The chain's CDR3 is CASGVGAGVRETQYF. The DNA of the CDR3 is TGTGCCAGTGGAGTAGGTGCGGGGGTTCGGGAGACCCAGTACTTC.

Concerning this clone: Other DNA sequences in this sample translate to the same CDR3. The V and J genes are TRBV9 and TRBJ1-1, with D uncertain. Germline CDR1 is SGDLS and CDR2 is YYNGEE. The ends were cut back, 2 bases at V and 6 bases at J, with 8 bases in the middle. The CDR3 runs to 12 residues. CDR3 region: CASSVRDSEAFF. In DNA, the CDR3 is TGTGCCAGCAGCGTTAGAGACTCTGAAGCTTTCTTT. Drawing the rest from reference TRBV9 and TRBJ1-1, the complete variable domain is DSGVTQTPKHLITATGQRVTLRCSPRSGDLSVYWYQQSLDQGLQFLIQYYNGEERAKGNILERFSAQQFPDLHSELNLSSLELGDSALYFCASSVRDSEAFFGQGTRLTVV.

The rearrangement links TRBV19 to TRBJ1-2; D is undetermined. This CDR3 comprises 16 residues. CDR1 is LNHDA, CDR2 SQIVND, per germline (reference sequence). V was clipped by 5 bases and J by 0 bases, with 16 bases between them. DNA of the CDR3: TGTGCCAGTAGTTCCCGTGTCAGGCTCACTAACTATGGCTACACCTTC. Residues: CASSSRVRLTNYGYTF.